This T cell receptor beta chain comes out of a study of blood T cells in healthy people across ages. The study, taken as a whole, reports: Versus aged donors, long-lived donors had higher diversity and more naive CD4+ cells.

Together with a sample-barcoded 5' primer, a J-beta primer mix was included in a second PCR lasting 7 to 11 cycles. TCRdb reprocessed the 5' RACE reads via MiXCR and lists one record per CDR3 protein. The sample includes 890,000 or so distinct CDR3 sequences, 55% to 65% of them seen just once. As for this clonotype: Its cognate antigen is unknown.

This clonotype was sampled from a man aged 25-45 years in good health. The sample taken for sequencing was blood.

CDR3 loop: CASSEYGQTTGELFF. Here the CDR3 DNA reads TGTGCCAGCAGTGAATACGGACAGACCACCGGGGAGCTGTTTTTT. The rearrangement uses TRBV6-1 and TRBJ2-2, with a possible D match to TRBD1 (6 bases). The CDR3 consists of 15 residues. Germline CDR1 and CDR2: MNHNS and SASEGT. V was trimmed by 2 bases and J by 4 bases, leaving 11 bases between them.